One and the same sample provided the 14 T cell receptor beta chains below, sequenced in a study of T cells in Graves' hyperthyroidism and ophthalmopathy. Amplified TCR beta CDR3 regions came from RNA transcripts. TCR CDR3 regions were first amplified by RT-PCR with HTBI primers. TCRdb called the multiplex PCR reads again in MiXCR, with one record for every CDR3 protein. The sample carries a few hundred thousand distinct CDR3 sequences, just under 15% recorded once. The specimen was blood. The receptors shown here come from a woman in her thirties with Graves' hyperthyroidism.

In its sample, this clonotype was seen a few times. This chain links TRBV7-3 with TRBJ2-3; tentative D call: TRBD1 (5 bases). Trimming pared 3 bases from V and 4 bases from J, leaving 14 bases between. The length of the CDR3 is 15 residues. Germline CDR1 and CDR2: SGHTA and FQGTGA. For the CDR3, the DNA is TGTGCCAGCAGCTTGGGGCAGGGTACTGCAGATACGCAGTATTTT. Translating it yields CASSLGQGTADTQYF.

This clonotype occurred many times. The V gene is TRBV7-6, the J gene TRBJ2-5; weak D call: TRBD1 (5 bases). The V end was cut by 4 bases, the J end by 0 bases, with 9 bases between. The CDR3 totals 14 residues. Germline lookup yields CDR1 SGHVS and CDR2 FNYEAQ. The CDR3 DNA reads as TGTGCCAGCAGCTCACAGGCGTACCAAGAGACCCAGTACTTC. Translating it yields CASSSQAYQETQYF.

This chain joins TRBV10-2 and TRBJ2-3; weak D call: TRBD1 (6 bases). The CDR3 is 18 residues long. V was cut by 1 base and J by 2 bases, with 19 bases left in between. The germline V gene has CDR1 WSHSY and CDR2 SAAADI. The CDR3 bases are TGCGCCAGCAGTGAGTTATCGGATACATGGGGGCTCACAGATACGCAGTATTTT. Residues: CASSELSDTWGLTDTQYF.

This clonotype was picked up many times. The chain employs TRBV6-1 and TRBJ2-5; 9 bases agree with TRBD1. From germline, CDR1 is MNHNS and CDR2 SASEGT. The CDR3 totals 15 residues. V gave up 2 bases and J gave up 5 bases; unmatched junction bases: 6. The CDR3 bases are TGTGCCAGCAGTGAAACCGGGACAGGGCGCGAGACCCAGTACTTC. This translates into CASSETGTGRETQYF.

The chain employs TRBV24-1 and TRBJ2-1; perhaps TRBD2 as D (5 bases). The CDR3 length is 15 residues. Germline V gives CDR1 KGHDR, CDR2 SFDVKD. V was trimmed by 3 bases and J by 5 bases, leaving 13 bases between them. CDR3 region: CATSDLRGSHNEQFF. The CDR3 DNA reads TGTGCCACCAGTGATCTCCGGGGTAGCCACAATGAGCAGTTCTTC.

This clonotype was recorded a few times. This chain connects TRBV20-1 to TRBJ2-7, with 7 bases lining up with TRBD2. V lost 6 bases, J lost 6 bases, and 5 bases stayed unmatched. The CDR3 length is 11 residues. Germline CDR1 and CDR2: DFQATT and SNEGSKA (reference sequence). The CDR3 protein is CSAGPGGEQYF. The CDR3 DNA reads TGCAGTGCCGGTCCGGGGGGCGAGCAGTACTTC.

The table lists this clonotype with many counts. The chain employs TRBV6-1 and TRBJ1-5; D ambiguous. Germline V gene sequence: CDR1 MNHNS, CDR2 SASEGT. Trimming cost V 3 bases and J 6 bases, with 18 bases left between them. The CDR3 is 16 residues long. CDR3 loop: CASSESLVKPFQPQHF. DNA of the CDR3: TGTGCCAGCAGTGAGAGTCTAGTAAAGCCGTTTCAGCCCCAGCATTTT.

At least ten counts were recorded for this clonotype. The chain is built from TRBV2 and TRBJ2-3, with TRBD2 matching 12 bases. Germline V gene data show CDR1 as SNHLY and CDR2 as FYNNEI. The CDR3 is made up of 15 amino acids. Trimming removed 6 bases from V and 3 bases from J; junction bases left unmatched: 4. The CDR3 spells CASRAGLAGTDTQYF. CDR3 sequence (DNA): TGTGCCAGCAGAGCCGGACTAGCGGGGACAGATACGCAGTATTTT.

This clonotype has ten or more counts. The rearrangement uses TRBV5-1 and TRBJ2-1; 8 bases are shared with TRBD2. Germline CDR1 SGHRS, CDR2 YFSETQ. The CDR3 extends over 15 amino acids. J gave up 2 bases and V 5 bases, and 6 bases lay outside the gene matches. CDR3 nucleotides: TGCGCCAGCAGATCCGGGACTAGGCCCTACAATGAGCAGTTCTTC. Translation: CASRSGTRPYNEQFF.

This clonotype was counted many times. CDR3: CASSLGPQDRPSNSYEQYF. CDR3 bases: TGTGCCAGCAGCTTAGGTCCGCAGGACAGGCCTTCCAACTCCTACGAGCAGTACTTC. The J gene is TRBJ2-7, the V gene TRBV11-2; TRBD1 aligns across 7 bases. V lost 1 base to trimming and J lost 0 bases; unmatched junction nucleotides: 15. The length of the CDR3 is 19 residues. Germline assignment: CDR1 SGHAT and CDR2 FQNNGV.

This clonotype was found many times. The genes are TRBV20-1 and TRBJ2-3; D is possibly TRBD2 (7 bases). Germline V lookup: CDR1 DFQATT, CDR2 SNEGSKA (reference sequence). CDR3 length: 19 amino acids. V gave up 6 bases and J gave up 11 bases, with 39 bases separating them. The CDR3, as DNA: TGCAGTGCACCGGATGGGGGGGCTTTCCTTCTAGACCGGCTCAGTATGCAGTATTTT. Protein: CSAPDGGAFLLDRLSMQYF.

The V gene is TRBV5-5, the J gene TRBJ1-1, with 8 bases lining up with TRBD1. J gave up 5 bases and V 2 bases, and 20 bases lay outside the gene matches. Looked up from germline, CDR1 is SGHKS and CDR2 is YYEKEE (reference sequence). This CDR3 region has 19 residues. Here the CDR3 reads CASSFLRGGGQGAWTEAFF. The CDR3 nucleotides are TGTGCCAGCAGCTTTCTCCGAGGAGGAGGACAGGGAGCGTGGACTGAAGCTTTCTTT. Supplemented by reference TRBV5-5 and TRBJ1-1, the full variable domain reads DAGVTQSPTHLIKTRGQQVTLRCSPISGHKSVSWYQQVLGQGPQFIFQYYEKEERGRGNFPDRFSARQFPNYSSELNVNALLLGDSALYLCASSFLRGGGQGAWTEAFFGQGTRLTVV.

This chain links TRBV27 with TRBJ2-6; D not resolved. CDR3 size: 13 residues. Germline CDR1 is MNHEY and CDR2 is SMNVEV (reference sequence). V lost 5 bases, J lost 4 bases, and 6 bases lay in between. The CDR3 nucleotides are TGTGCCAGCAGTCTACAGGGGGCCAACGTCCTGACTTTC. It specifies CASSLQGANVLTF.

A few counts support this clonotype. CDR3 DNA sequence: TGTGCCACCAGTGAATCCGGGACTCCCCTGAATGAGCAGTTCTTC. It translates to CATSESGTPLNEQFF. This chain joins TRBV24-1 and TRBJ2-1; a possible D gene is TRBD2 (6 bases). This CDR3 is built from 15 residues. CDR1 and CDR2 (germline): KGHDR, SFDVKD. V was shortened by 4 bases and J by 7 bases, with 16 bases between the two germline ends.